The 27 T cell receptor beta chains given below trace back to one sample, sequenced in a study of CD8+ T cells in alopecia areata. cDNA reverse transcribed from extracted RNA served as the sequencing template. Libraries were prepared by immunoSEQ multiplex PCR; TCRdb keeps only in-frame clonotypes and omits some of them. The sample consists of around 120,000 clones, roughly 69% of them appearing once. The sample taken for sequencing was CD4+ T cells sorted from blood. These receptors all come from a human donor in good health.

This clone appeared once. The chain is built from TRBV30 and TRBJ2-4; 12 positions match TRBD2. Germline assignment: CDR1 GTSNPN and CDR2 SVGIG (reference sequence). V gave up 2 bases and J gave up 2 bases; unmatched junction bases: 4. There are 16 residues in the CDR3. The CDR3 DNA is TGTGCCTGGAGTCCTCTAGCGGGGGGGCCCAAAAACATTCAGTACTTC. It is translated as CAWSPLAGGPKNIQYF.

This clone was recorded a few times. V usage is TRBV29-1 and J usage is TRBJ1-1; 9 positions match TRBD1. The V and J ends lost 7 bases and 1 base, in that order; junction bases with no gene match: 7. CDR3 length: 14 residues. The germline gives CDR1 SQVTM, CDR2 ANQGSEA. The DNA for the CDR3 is TGCAGCGCCCAAAAACAGGGGGCGAACACTGAAGCTTTCTTT. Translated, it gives CSAQKQGANTEAFF.

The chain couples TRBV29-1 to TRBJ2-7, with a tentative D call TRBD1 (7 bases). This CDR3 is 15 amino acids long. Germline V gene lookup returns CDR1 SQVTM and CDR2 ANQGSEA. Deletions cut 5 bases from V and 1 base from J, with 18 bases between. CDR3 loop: CSVITQEGASYEQYF. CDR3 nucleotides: TGCAGCGTTATAACCCAGGAGGGGGCATCCTACGAGCAGTACTTC.

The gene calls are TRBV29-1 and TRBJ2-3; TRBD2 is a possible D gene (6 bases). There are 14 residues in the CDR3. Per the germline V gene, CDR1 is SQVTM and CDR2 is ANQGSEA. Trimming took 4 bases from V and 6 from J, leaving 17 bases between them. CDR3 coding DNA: TGCAGCGTTGCTATAGCGGCCCGGGGGGATACGCAGTATTTT. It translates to CSVAIAARGDTQYF.

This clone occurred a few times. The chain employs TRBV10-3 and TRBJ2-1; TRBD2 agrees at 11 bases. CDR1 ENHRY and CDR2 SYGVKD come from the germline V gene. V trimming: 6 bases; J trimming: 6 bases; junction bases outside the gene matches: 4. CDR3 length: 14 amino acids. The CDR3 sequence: CAISTSGSLNEQFF. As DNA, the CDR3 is TGTGCCATCAGCACTAGCGGGAGCCTCAATGAGCAGTTCTTC.

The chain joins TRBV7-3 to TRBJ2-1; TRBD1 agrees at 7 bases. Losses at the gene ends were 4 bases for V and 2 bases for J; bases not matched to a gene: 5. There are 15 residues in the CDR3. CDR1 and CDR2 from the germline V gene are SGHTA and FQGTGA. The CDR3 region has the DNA TGTGCCAGCAGCTATGACAGGGAGCCCTACAATGAGCAGTTCTTC. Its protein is CASSYDREPYNEQFF.

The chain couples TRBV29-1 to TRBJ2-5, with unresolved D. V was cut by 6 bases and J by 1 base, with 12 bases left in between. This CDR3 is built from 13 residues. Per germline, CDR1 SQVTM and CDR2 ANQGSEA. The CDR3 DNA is TGCAGCGTGGGTCGGGCAGTCCAAGAGACCCAGTACTTC. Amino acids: CSVGRAVQETQYF.

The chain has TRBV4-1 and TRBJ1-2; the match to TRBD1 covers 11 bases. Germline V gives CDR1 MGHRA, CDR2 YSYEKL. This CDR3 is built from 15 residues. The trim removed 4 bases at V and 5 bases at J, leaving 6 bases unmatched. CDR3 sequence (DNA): TGCGCCAGCAGCCTGGGACAGGGGGGCGAGTATGGCTACACCTTC. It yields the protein CASSLGQGGEYGYTF.

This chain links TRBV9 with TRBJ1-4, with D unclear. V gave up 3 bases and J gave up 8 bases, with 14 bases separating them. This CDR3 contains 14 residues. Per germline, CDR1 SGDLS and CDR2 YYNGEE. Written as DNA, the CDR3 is TGTGCCAGCAGCGGACCGGCAGGTACAGAAAAACTGTTTTTT. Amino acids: CASSGPAGTEKLFF.

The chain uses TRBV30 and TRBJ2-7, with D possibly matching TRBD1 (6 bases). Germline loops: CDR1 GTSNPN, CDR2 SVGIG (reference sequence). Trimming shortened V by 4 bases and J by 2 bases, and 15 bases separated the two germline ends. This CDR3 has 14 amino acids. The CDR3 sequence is CAWKVTGLPYEQYF. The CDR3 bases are TGTGCCTGGAAAGTTACAGGGTTACCCTACGAGCAGTACTTC.

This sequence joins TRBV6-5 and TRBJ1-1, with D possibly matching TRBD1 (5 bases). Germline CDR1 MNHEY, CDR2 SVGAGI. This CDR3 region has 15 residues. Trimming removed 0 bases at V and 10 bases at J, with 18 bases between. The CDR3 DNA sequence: TGTGCCAGCAGTTACTCGATAGGGACGTCTCGGGGAGCTTTCTTT. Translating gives CASSYSIGTSRGAFF.

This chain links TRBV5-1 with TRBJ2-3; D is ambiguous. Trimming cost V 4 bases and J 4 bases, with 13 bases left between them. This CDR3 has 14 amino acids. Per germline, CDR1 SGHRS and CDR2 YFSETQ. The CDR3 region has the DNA TGCGCCAGCAGCCAATCAACTGGGTCAGATACGCAGTATTTT. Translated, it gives CASSQSTGSDTQYF.

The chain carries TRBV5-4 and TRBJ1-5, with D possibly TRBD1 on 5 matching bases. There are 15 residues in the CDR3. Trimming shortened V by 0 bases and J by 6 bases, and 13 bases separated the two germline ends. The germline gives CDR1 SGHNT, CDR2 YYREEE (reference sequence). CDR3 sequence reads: CASSLAGQGPQPQHF. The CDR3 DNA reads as TGTGCCAGCAGCTTGGCCGGCCAGGGCCCTCAGCCCCAGCATTTT.

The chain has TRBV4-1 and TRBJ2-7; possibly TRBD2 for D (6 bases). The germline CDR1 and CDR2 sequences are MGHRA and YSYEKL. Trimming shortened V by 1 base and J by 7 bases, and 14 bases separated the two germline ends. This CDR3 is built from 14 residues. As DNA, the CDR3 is TGCGCCAGCAGCCAAGGGAGGGCGGGTCCGGAGCAGTACTTC. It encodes CASSQGRAGPEQYF.

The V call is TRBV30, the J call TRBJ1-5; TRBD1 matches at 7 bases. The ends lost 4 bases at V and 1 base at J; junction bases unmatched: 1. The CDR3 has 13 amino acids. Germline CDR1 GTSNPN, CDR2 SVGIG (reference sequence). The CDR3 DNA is TGTGCCTGGACACAGGGGAGCAATCAGCCCCAGCATTTT. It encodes CAWTQGSNQPQHF.

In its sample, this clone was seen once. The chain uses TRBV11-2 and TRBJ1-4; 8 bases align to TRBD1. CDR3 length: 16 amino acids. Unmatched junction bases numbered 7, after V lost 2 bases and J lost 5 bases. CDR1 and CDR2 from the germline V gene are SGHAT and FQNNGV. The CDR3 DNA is TGTGCCAGCAGCTTACAGGGGGCGACGAGAAATGAAAAACTGTTTTTT. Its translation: CASSLQGATRNEKLFF.

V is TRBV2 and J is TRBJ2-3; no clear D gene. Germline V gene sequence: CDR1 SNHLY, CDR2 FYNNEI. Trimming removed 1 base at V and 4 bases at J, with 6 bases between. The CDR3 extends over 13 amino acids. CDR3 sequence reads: CASSEEWADTQYF. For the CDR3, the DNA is TGTGCCAGCAGTGAAGAGTGGGCAGATACGCAGTATTTT.

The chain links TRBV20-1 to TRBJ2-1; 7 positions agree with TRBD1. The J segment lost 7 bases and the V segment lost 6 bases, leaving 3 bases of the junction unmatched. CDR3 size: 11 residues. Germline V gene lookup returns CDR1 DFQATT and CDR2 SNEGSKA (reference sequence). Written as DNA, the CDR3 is TGCAGTGCACCGACAGGGAATGAGCAGTTCTTC. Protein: CSAPTGNEQFF.

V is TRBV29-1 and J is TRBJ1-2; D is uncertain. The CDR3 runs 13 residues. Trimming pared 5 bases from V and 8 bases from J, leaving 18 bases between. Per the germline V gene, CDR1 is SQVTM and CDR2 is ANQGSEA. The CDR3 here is CSVRGVLSEGYTF. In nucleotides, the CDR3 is TGCAGCGTTAGAGGCGTATTGAGTGAGGGCTACACCTTC.

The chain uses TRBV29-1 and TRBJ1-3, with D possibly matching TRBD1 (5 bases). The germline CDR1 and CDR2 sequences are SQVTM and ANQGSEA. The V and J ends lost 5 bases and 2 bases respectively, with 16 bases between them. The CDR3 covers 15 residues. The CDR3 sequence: CSVSTSGIAGNTIYF. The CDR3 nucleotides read TGCAGCGTTTCAACATCAGGGATAGCTGGAAACACCATATATTTT. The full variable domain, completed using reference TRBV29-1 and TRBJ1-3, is SAVISQKPSRDICQRGTSLTIQCQVDSQVTMMFWYRQQPGQSLTLIATANQGSEATYESGFVIDKFPISRPNLTFSTLTVSNMSPEDSSIYLCSVSTSGIAGNTIYFGEGSWLTVV.

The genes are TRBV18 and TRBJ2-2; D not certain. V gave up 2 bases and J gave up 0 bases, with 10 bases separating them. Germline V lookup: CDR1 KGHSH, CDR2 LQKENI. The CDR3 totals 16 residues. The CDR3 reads CASSPNPQSNTGELFF. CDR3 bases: TGTGCCAGCTCACCAAATCCACAATCGAACACCGGGGAGCTGTTTTTT.

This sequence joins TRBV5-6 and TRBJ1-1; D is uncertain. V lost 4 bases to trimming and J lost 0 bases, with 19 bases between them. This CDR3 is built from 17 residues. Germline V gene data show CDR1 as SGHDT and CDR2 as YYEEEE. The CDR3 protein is CASSLPVDRRMNTEAFF. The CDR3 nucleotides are TGTGCCAGCAGCCTCCCCGTGGATAGGCGCATGAACACTGAAGCTTTCTTT. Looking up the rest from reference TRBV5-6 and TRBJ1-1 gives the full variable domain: DAGVTQSPTHLIKTRGQQVTLRCSPKSGHDTVSWYQQALGQGPQFIFQYYEEEERQRGNFPDRFSGHQFPNYSSELNVNALLLGDSALYLCASSLPVDRRMNTEAFFGQGTRLTVV.

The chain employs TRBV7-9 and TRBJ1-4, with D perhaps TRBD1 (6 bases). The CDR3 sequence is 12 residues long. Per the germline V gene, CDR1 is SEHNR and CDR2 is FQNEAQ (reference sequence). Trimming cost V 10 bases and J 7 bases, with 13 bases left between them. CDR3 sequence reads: CATNREGEKLFF. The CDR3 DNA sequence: TGTGCCACTAACAGGGAGGGTGAAAAACTGTTTTTT.

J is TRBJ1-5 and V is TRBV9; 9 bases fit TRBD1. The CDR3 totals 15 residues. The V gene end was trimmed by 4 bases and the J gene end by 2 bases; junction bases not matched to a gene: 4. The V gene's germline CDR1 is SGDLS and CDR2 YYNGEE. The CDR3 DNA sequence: TGTGCCAGCAGCCTGACAGGGGGGGGCAATCAGCCCCAGCATTTT. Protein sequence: CASSLTGGGNQPQHF.

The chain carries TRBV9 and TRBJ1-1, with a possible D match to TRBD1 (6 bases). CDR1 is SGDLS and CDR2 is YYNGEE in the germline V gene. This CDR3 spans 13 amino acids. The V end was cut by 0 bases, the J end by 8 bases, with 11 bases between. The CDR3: CASSVVWQGEAFF. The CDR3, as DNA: TGTGCCAGCAGCGTAGTGTGGCAGGGGGAAGCTTTCTTT.

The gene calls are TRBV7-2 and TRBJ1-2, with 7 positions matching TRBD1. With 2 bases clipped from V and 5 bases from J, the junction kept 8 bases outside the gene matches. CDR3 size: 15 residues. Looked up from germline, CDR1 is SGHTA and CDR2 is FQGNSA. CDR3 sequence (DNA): TGTGCCAGCAGCTTAACCTGGCAGGGGGTTTATGGCTACACCTTC. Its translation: CASSLTWQGVYGYTF. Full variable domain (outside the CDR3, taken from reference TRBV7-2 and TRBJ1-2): GAGVSQSPSNKVTEKGKDVELRCDPISGHTALYWYRQSLGQGLEFLIYFQGNSAPDKSGLPSDRFSAERTGGSVSTLTIQRTQQEDSAVYLCASSLTWQGVYGYTFGSGTRLTVV.

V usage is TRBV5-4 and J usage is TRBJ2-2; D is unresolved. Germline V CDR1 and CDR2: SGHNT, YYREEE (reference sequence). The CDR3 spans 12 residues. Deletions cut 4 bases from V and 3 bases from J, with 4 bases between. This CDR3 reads CASSLYTGELFF. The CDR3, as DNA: TGTGCCAGCAGCCTCTACACCGGGGAGCTGTTTTTT.